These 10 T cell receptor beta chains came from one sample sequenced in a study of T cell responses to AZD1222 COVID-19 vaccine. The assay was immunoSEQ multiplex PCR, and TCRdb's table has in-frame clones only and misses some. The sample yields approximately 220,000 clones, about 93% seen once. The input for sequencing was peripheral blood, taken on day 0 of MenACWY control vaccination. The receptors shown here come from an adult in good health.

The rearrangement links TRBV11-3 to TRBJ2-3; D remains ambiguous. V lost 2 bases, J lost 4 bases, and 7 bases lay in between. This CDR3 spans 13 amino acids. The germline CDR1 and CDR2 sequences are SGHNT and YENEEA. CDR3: CASSLYGPDTQYF. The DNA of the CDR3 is TGTGCCAGCAGCTTATATGGCCCAGATACGCAGTATTTT.

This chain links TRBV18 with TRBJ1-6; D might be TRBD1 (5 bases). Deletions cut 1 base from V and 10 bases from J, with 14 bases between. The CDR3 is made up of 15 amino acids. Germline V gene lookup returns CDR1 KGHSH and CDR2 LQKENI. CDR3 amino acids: CASSPRRWGDSPLHF. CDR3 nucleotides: TGTGCCAGCTCACCACGAAGGTGGGGGGACTCACCCCTCCACTTT.

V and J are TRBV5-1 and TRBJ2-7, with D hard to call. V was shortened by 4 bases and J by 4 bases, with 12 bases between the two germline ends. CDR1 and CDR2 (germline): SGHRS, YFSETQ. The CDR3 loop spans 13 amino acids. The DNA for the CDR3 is TGCGCCAGCAGCCTGCGGAGCGTTTACGAGCAGTACTTC. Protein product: CASSLRSVYEQYF.

The CDR3 sequence: CASSYRGGTSHGELFF. DNA for the CDR3: TGTGCCAGCAGTTACAGGGGGGGAACGTCGCACGGGGAGCTGTTTTTT. V usage is TRBV6-6 and J usage is TRBJ2-2; D possibly corresponds to TRBD2 (7 bases). The CDR3 covers 16 residues. Looked up from germline, CDR1 is MNHNY and CDR2 is SVGAGI (reference sequence). V dropped 2 bases and J dropped 7 bases, with 17 bases sitting between them.

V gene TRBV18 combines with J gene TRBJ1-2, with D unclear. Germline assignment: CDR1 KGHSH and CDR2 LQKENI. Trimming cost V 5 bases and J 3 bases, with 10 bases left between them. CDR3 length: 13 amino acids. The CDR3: CASSYDTDYGYTF. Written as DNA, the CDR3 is TGTGCCAGCTCATACGACACTGACTATGGCTACACCTTC.

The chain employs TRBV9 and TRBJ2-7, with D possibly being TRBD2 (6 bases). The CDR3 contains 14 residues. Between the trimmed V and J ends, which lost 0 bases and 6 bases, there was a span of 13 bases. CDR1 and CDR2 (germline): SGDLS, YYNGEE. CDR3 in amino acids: CASSVAMGSGEQYF. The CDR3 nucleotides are TGTGCCAGCAGCGTAGCGATGGGTAGCGGCGAGCAGTACTTC.

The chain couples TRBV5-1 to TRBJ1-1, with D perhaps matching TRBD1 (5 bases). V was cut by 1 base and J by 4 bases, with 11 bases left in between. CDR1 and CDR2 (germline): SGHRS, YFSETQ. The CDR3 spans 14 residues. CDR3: CASSLYQGVTEAFF. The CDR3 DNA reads TGCGCCAGCAGCTTGTATCAAGGGGTCACTGAAGCTTTCTTT.

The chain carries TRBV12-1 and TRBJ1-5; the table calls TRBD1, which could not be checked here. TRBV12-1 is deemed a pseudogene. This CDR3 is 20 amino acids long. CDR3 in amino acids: CASSFADEGTGTLFNQPQHF. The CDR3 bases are TGTGCCAGCAGCTTTGCAGACGAAGGGACAGGGACGTTGTTCAATCAGCCCCAGCATTTT.

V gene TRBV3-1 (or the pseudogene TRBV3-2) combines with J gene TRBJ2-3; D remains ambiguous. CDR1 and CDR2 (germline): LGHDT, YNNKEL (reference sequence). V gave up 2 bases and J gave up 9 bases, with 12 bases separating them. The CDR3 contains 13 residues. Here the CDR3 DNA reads TGTGCCAGCAGCCAACGGCAGCTTGGCACGCAGTATTTT. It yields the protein CASSQRQLGTQYF.

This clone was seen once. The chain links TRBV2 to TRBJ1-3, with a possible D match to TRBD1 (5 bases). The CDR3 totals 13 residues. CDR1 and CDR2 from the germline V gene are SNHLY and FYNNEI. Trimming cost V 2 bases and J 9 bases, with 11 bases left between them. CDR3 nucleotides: TGTGCCAGCAGTGAATCAGGGATGGGCACCATATATTTT. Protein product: CASSESGMGTIYF.